This entry describes one T cell receptor beta chain. These data originate in a study of blood T cell repertoires in COVID-19. The CDR3 consists of 19 residues. Trimming cost V 5 bases and J 4 bases; bases outside gene matches: 16. Germline V lookup: CDR1 MNHNY, CDR2 SVGAGI (reference sequence). Authors' methods: Reference gene primer amplification gave nucleated cell count estimates. The repertoire was sequenced with immunoSEQ multiplex PCR; TCRdb's copy has only in-frame clones and lacks some. The D gene and trimming were derived from the DNA, and the V and J assignments and clone size from that table. The table lists about 250,000 clones, approximately 86% of them singletons.

This sequence joins TRBV6-6 and TRBJ2-3, with 12 positions matching TRBD2. The sequence came from a man older than 75 with acute or convalescent COVID-19. The sample comprised peripheral blood. The CDR3 DNA is TGTGCCAGCAGTCGGGGACAGGGTTTGACTAGCGGGAGCCCAGATACGCAGTATTTT. Protein product: CASSRGQGLTSGSPDTQYF.